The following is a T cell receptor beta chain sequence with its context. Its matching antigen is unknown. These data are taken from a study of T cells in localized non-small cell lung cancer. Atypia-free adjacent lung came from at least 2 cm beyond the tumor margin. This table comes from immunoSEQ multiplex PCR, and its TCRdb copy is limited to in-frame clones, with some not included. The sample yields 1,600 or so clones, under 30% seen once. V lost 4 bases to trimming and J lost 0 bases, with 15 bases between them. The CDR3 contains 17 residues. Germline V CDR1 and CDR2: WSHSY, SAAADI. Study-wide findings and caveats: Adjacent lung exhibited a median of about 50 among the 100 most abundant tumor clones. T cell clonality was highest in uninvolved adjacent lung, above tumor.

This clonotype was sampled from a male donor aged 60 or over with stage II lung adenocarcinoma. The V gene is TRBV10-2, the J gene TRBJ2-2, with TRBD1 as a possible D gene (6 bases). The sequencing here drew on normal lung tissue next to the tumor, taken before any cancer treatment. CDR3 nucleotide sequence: TGCGCCAGCAGTGCCACAGGGCCCCCCGCGAACACCGGGGAGCTGTTTTTT. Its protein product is CASSATGPPANTGELFF.